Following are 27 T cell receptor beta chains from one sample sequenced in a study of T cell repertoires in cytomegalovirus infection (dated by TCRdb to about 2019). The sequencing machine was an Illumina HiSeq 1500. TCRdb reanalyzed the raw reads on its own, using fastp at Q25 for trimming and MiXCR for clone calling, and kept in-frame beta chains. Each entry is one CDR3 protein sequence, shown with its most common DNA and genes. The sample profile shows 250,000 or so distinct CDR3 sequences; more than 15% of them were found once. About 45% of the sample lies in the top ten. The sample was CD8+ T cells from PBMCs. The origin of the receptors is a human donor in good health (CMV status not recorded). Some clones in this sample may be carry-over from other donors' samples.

In DNA form, the CDR3 reads TGTGCCAGCAGTGAAGCGGAGGGGATTTTTGTGGGCTACACCTTC. Protein sequence: CASSEAEGIFVGYTF. This chain links TRBV2 with TRBJ1-2; maybe TRBD1 (5 bases). This CDR3 region has 15 residues. The germline V gene encodes CDR1 SNHLY and CDR2 FYNNEI. V gave up 0 bases and J gave up 8 bases, with 16 bases separating them.

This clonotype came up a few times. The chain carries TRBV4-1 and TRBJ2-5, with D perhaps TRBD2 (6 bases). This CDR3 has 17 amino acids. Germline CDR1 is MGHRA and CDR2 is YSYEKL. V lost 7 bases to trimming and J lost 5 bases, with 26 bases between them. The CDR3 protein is CASTPQGGATGEETQYF. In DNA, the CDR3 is TGCGCCAGCACCCCCCAGGGAGGAGCCACCGGCGAGGAGACCCAGTACTTC.

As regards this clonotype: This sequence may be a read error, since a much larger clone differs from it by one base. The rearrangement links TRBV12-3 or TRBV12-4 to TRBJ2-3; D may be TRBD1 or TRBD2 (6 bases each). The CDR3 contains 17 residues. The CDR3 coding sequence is TGTGCCAGCAGTCCCCCGGGGGCCGTACTGAGCACAGATATGCAGTATTTT. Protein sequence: CASSPPGAVLSTDMQYF.

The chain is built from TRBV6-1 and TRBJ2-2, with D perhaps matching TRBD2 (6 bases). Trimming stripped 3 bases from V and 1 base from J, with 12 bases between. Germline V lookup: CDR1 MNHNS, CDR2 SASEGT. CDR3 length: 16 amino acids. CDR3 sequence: CASSDVGGVNTGELFF. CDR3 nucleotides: TGTGCCAGCAGTGACGTAGGAGGGGTGAACACCGGGGAGCTGTTTTTT.

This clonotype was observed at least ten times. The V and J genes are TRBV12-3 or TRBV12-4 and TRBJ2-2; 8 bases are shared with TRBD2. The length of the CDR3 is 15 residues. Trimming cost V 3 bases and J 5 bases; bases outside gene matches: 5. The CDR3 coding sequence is TGTGCCAGCAGTTTTCGGCGGGGGGTTACCGGGGAGCTGTTTTTT. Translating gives CASSFRRGVTGELFF.

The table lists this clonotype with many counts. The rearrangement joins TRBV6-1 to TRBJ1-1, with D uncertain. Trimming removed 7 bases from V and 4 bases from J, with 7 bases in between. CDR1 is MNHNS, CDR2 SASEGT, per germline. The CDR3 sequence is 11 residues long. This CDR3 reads CASTAGTEAFF. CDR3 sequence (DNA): TGTGCCAGCACCGCGGGCACTGAAGCTTTCTTT.

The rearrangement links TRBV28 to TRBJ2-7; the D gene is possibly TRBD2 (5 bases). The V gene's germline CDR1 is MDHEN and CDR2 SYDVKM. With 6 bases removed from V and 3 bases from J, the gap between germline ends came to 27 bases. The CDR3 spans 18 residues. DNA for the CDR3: TGTGCCAGCAGCTCCTTGATAGGGAGCGCCTCCTTAAACTACGAGCAGTACTTC. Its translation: CASSSLIGSASLNYEQYF. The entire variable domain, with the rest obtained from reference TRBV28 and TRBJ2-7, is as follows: DVKVTQSSRYLVKRTGEKVFLECVQDMDHENMFWYRQDPGLGLRLIYFSYDVKMKEKGDIPEGYSVSREKKERFSLILESASTNQTSMYLCASSSLIGSASLNYEQYFGPGTRLTVT.

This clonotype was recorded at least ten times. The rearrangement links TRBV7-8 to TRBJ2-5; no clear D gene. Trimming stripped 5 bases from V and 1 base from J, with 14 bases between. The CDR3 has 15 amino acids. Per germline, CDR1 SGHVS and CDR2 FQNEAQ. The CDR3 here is CASSSTWQFQETQYF. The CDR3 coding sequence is TGTGCCAGCAGCAGCACCTGGCAATTCCAAGAGACCCAGTACTTC.

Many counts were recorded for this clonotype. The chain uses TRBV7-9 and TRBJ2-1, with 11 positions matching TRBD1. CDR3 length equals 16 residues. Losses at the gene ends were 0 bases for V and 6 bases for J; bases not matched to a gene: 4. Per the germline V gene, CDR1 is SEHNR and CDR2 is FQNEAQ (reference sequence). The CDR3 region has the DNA TGTGCCAGCAGCTTAGCGCGGACAGGGGGCTCCAATGAGCAGTTCTTC. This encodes CASSLARTGGSNEQFF.

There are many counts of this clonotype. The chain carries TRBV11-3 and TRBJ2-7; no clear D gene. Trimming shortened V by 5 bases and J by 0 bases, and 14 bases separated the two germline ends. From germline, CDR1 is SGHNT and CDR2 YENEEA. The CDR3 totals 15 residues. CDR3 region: CASSPGGQYSYEQYF. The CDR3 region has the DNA TGTGCCAGCAGCCCCGGTGGGCAGTACTCCTACGAGCAGTACTTC.

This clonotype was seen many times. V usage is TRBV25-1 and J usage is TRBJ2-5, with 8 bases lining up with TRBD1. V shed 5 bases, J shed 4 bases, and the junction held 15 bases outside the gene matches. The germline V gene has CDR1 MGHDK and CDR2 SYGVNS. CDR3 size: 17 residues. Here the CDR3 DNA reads TGTGCCAGCAGTCAGAAGGGAGACAGGGGTGTTGGAGAGACCCAGTACTTC. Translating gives CASSQKGDRGVGETQYF.

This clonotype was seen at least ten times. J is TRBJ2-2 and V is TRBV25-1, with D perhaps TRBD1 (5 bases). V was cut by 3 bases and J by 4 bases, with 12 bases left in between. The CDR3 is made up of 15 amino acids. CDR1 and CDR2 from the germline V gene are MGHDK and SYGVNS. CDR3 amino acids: CASSDQAGFTGELFF. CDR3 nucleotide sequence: TGTGCCAGCAGTGACCAAGCAGGGTTCACCGGGGAGCTGTTTTTT.

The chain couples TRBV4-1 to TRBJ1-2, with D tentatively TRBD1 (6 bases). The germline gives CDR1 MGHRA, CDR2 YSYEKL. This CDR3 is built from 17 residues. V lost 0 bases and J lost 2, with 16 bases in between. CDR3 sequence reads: CASSQEGRGLGNYGYTF. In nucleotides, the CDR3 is TGCGCCAGCAGCCAAGAAGGCAGGGGTCTTGGGAACTATGGCTACACCTTC.

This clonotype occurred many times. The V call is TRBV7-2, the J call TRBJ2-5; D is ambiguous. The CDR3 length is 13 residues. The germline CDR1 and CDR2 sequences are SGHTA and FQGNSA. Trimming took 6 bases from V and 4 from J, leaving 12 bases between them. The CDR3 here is CASSLDIPETQYF. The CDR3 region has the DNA TGTGCCAGCAGTCTCGACATCCCAGAGACCCAGTACTTC.

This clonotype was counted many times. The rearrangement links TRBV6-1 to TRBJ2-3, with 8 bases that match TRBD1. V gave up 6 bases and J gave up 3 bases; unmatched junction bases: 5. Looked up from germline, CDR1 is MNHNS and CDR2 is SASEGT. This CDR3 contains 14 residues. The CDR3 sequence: CASRSRGRTDTQYF. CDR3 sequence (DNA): TGTGCCAGCAGATCCAGGGGGCGGACAGATACGCAGTATTTT.

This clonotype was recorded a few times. This CDR3 is CATSRGSLTHEQFF. DNA for the CDR3: TGTGCCACCAGCAGAGGCAGCCTCACCCATGAGCAGTTCTTC. The chain joins TRBV15 to TRBJ2-1; D gene uncertain. Trimming pared 1 base from V and 8 bases from J, leaving 12 bases between. The germline gives CDR1 LNHNV, CDR2 YYDKDF (reference sequence). This CDR3 is 14 amino acids long.

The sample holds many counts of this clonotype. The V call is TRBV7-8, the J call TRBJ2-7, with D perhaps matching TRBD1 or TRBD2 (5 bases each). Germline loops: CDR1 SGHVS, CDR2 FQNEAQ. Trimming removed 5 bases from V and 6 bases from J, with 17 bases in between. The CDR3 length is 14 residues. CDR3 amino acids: CASSHEFGGTEQYF. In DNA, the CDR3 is TGTGCCAGCAGCCATGAATTTGGGGGTACCGAGCAGTACTTC.

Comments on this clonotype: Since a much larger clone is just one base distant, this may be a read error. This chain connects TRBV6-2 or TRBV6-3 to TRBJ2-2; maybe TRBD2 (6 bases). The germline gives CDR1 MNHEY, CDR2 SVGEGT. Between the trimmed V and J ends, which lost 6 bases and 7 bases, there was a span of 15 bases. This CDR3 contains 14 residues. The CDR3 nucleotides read TGTGCCAGCAGCCCCGGACTACACAACGGGGAGCTGTTTTTT. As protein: CASSPGLHNGELFF.

CDR3 protein: CASSPPGLAGVIQETQYF. As DNA, the CDR3 is TGTGCCAGCTCACCCCCGGGACTAGCGGGGGTTATTCAAGAGACCCAGTACTTC. The rearrangement joins TRBV27 to TRBJ2-5; 14 positions match TRBD2. CDR1 is MNHEY, CDR2 SMNVEV, per germline (reference sequence). Trimming took 8 bases from V and 2 from J; bases not matched to a gene: 13. The CDR3 contains 18 residues.

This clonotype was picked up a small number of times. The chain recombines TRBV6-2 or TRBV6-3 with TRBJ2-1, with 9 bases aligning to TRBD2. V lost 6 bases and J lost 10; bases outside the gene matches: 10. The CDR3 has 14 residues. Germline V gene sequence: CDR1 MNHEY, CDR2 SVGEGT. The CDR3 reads CASSRGTSHTEQFF. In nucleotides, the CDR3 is TGTGCCAGCAGCCGGGGGACTAGCCACACAGAGCAGTTCTTC.

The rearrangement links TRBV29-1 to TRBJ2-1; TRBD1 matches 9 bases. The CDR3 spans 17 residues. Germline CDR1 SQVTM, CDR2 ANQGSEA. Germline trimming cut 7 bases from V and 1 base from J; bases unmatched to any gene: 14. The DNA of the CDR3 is TGCAGCGAACAGGGGGCGCAGGCTGGTGAGTCCTACAATGAGCAGTTCTTC. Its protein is CSEQGAQAGESYNEQFF.

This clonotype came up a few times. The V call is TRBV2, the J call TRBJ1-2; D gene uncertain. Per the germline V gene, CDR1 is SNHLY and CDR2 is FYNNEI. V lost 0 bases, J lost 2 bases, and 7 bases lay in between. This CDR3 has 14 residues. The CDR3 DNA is TGTGCCAGCAGTGAAGCACCAGGAAACTATGGCTACACCTTC. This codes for CASSEAPGNYGYTF.

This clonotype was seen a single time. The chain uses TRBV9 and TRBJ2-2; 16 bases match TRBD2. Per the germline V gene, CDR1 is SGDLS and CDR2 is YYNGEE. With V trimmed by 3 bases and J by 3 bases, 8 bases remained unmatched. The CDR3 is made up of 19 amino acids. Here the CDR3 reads CASSDGTSGGAEDTGELFF. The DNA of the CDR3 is TGTGCCAGCAGCGACGGGACTAGCGGGGGGGCCGAGGACACCGGGGAGCTGTTTTTT.

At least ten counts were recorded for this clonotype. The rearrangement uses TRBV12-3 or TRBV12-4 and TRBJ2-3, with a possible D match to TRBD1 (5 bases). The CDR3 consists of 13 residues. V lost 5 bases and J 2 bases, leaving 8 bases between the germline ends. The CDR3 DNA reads TGTGCCAGCAGTGGGGCCGTCACAGATACGCAGTATTTT. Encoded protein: CASSGAVTDTQYF.

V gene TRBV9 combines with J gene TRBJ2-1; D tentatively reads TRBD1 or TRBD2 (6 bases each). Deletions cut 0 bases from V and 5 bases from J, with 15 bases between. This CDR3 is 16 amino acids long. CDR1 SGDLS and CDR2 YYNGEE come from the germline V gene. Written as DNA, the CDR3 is TGTGCCAGCAGCGTAGGGGGGGCAGAGTATCACAATGAGCAGTTCTTC. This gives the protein CASSVGGAEYHNEQFF.

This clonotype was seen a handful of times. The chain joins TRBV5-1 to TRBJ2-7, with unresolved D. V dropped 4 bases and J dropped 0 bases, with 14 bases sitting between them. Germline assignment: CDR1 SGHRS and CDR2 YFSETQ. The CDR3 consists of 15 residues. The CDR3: CASSGTWGPSYEQYF. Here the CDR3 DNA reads TGCGCCAGCAGCGGCACTTGGGGTCCCTCCTACGAGCAGTACTTC.

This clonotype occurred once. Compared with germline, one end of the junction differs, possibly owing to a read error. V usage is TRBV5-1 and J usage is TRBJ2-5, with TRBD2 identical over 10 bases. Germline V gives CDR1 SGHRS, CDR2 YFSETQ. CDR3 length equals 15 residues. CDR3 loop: CASSSGTSDLKTQNF. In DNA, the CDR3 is TGCGCCAGCAGCTCCGGGACTAGCGATTTAAAGACCCAGAACTTC.